Following are 29 T cell receptor beta chains from one sample sequenced in a study of Tregs in tolerant kidney transplant recipients. Sequencing was performed with immunoSEQ multiplex PCR; in TCRdb, only in-frame clones are kept and a portion is missing. The sample's table shows 50,000 to 65,000 clones. Material: CD4+ T cells from blood, obtained before the transplant. The receptors come from a human donor who received a combined kidney and bone marrow transplant.

A remark on this clone: Sequencing ends 3 residues short of the CDR3 end; the germline J gene provides the rest. The chain uses TRBV7-9 and TRBJ2-5; 10 positions match TRBD1. The CDR3 covers 15 residues. The ends lost 1 base at V and 4 bases at J; junction bases unmatched: 3. Germline-derived CDR1 and CDR2 are SEHNR and FQNEAQ (reference sequence). The CDR3 protein is CASSLGTGGGETQYF. The CDR3 DNA, read in part, is TGTGCCAGCAGCTTAGGGACAGGGGGAGGAGAGACC.

Notes on this clone: The read gets to within 3 residues of the CDR3 end, and the germline J gene fills in the rest. The rearrangement joins TRBV12-3 or TRBV12-4 to TRBJ1-2; TRBD1 is a possible D gene (6 bases). The CDR3 totals 14 residues. The germline V and J ends were trimmed by 1 base and 2 bases, with 8 bases remaining between them. CDR3 protein: CASSLDQGNYGYTF. Partial CDR3 DNA: TGTGCCAGCAGTTTAGATCAGGGGAACTATGGC.

In regard to this clone: The read ends 3 residues early relative to the CDR3; the germline J gene fills the gap. V gene TRBV7-9 combines with J gene TRBJ2-5; 7 nucleotides align to TRBD1. Germline lookup yields CDR1 SEHNR and CDR2 FQNEAQ (reference sequence). The CDR3 is 15 residues long. The J segment lost 4 bases and the V segment lost 5 bases, leaving 10 bases of the junction unmatched. CDR3 in amino acids: CASSEVDRGPETQYF. Partial CDR3 DNA: TGTGCCAGCAGCGAAGTGGATAGGGGGCCAGAGACC. Based on the CDR3 plus reference TRBV7-9 and TRBJ2-5, the full variable domain is DTGVSQNPRHKITKRGQNVTFRCDPISEHNRLYWYRQTLGQGPEFLTYFQNEAQLEKSRLLSDRFSAERPKGSFSTLEIQRTEQGDSAMYLCASSEVDRGPETQYFGPGTRLLVL.

Comment on this clone: The read terminates 3 residues before the CDR3 end, so the remaining end is supplied by the germline J gene. This chain connects TRBV5-1 to TRBJ1-1; TRBD1 might be the D (6 bases). Germline values: CDR1 SGHRS, CDR2 YFSETQ. CDR3 size: 14 residues. Trimming removed 3 bases at V and 6 bases at J, with 15 bases between. The CDR3 sequence: CASSYGTTVAEAFF. CDR3 bases read: TGCGCCAGCAGCTATGGGACAACAGTCGCTGAA.

As concerns this clone: The read terminates 3 residues ahead of where the CDR3 ends, so the germline J gene completes it. This chain uses TRBV11-3 with TRBJ2-6, with D possibly TRBD1 on 6 matching bases. CDR3 length: 14 amino acids. The germline V gene has CDR1 SGHNT and CDR2 YENEEA. V lost 4 bases to trimming and J lost 4 bases, with 8 bases between them. CDR3 DNA (partial): TGTGCCAGCAGCTCCACAGGGGGGGCCAACGTC. Translation gives CASSSTGGANV. The whole CDR3 sequence is CASSSTGGANVLTF.

Turning to this clone: The CDR3 end falls 3 residues outside the read, so it is completed with the germline J gene. The chain carries TRBV5-1 and TRBJ1-3; 7 bases line up with TRBD1. Germline CDR1 and CDR2: SGHRS and YFSETQ. The ends lost 1 base at V and 4 bases at J; junction bases unmatched: 8. The CDR3 covers 16 residues. The chain's CDR3 is CASSLTGTEHGNTIYF. Partial CDR3 DNA: TGCGCCAGCAGCTTGACCGGGACAGAGCACGGAAACACC.

Regarding this clone: The read ends 3 residues shy of where the CDR3 ends; the end is completed using the germline J gene. The chain carries TRBV7-9 and TRBJ1-6, with TRBD1 identical over 7 bases. The CDR3 runs to 14 residues. With 5 bases clipped from V and 6 bases from J, the junction kept 4 bases outside the gene matches. From germline, CDR1 is SEHNR and CDR2 FQNEAQ (reference sequence). CDR3 loop: CASSAGQANSPLHF. The DNA read from the CDR3 is TGTGCCAGCAGCGCCGGACAGGCTAATTCACCC.

Regarding this clone: The DNA ends 3 residues before the CDR3 does, and the rest of the CDR3 is filled in from the germline J gene. The chain uses TRBV7-6 and TRBJ2-1; 9 bases map to TRBD1. The CDR3 is 15 residues long. Per germline, CDR1 SGHVS and CDR2 FNYEAQ. V lost 3 bases to trimming and J lost 5 bases; unmatched junction nucleotides: 5. Partial CDR3 DNA: TGTGCCAGCAGCTTCGGACAGGGGCCTCACAATGAG. Translation gives CASSFGQGPHNE. The CDR3, in full, reads CASSFGQGPHNEQFF.

As to this clone: With the read ending 3 residues before the CDR3 end, the germline J gene is used to fill in that end. The chain joins TRBV2 to TRBJ2-3; 7 nucleotides line up with TRBD2. The germline CDR1 and CDR2 sequences are SNHLY and FYNNEI. This CDR3 is built from 16 residues. The DNA read from the CDR3 is TGTGCCAGCAGTGAAATTCGGGCTGGGCAGGGAGGGGCG. It codes for CASSEIRAGQGGA. The entire CDR3 is CASSEIRAGQGGAQYF.

Points on this clone: The read comes to an end 3 residues before the CDR3 does, leaving the germline J gene to fill in the end. This chain joins TRBV2 and TRBJ1-3, with 9 bases lining up with TRBD1. Per the germline V gene, CDR1 is SNHLY and CDR2 is FYNNEI. Unmatched junction bases numbered 6, after V lost 3 bases and J lost 0 bases. This CDR3 spans 17 amino acids. The chain's CDR3 is CASSDSTGGVSGNTIYF. The sequenced part of the CDR3 DNA is TGTGCCAGCAGTGACTCGACAGGGGGTGTCTCTGGAAACACC.

Remarks on this clone: The sequence runs out 3 residues before the end of the CDR3; the remainder is reconstructed from the germline J gene. The rearrangement joins TRBV5-1 to TRBJ1-2; 8 nucleotides align to TRBD1. The CDR3 runs to 14 residues. The ends lost 4 bases at V and 4 bases at J; junction bases unmatched: 6. The germline gives CDR1 SGHRS, CDR2 YFSETQ. CDR3 region: CASSLGTGSYGYTF. CDR3 DNA (partial): TGCGCCAGCAGCCTAGGGACAGGATCCTATGGC. The full variable domain, with the rest looked up from reference TRBV5-1 and TRBJ1-2, is KAGVTQTPRYLIKTRGQQVTLSCSPISGHRSVSWYQQTPGQGLQFLFEYFSETQRNKGNFPGRFSGRQFSNSRSEMNVSTLELGDSALYLCASSLGTGSYGYTFGSGTRLTVV.

In the case of this clone: The sequence runs out 3 residues before the end of the CDR3; the remainder is reconstructed from the germline J gene. The chain joins TRBV18 to TRBJ1-5; D remains unclear. CDR1 and CDR2 (germline): KGHSH, LQKENI. V lost 2 bases and J lost 3, with 5 bases in between. This CDR3 comprises 13 residues. CDR3 DNA, as far as it was read: TGTGCCAGCTCACCAAGCGACAATCAGCCC. It encodes CASSPSDNQP. From start to end, the CDR3 is CASSPSDNQPQHF.

In the case of this clone: From the germline J gene comes the end of the CDR3, since the read stops 3 residues before it. The chain carries TRBV19 and TRBJ2-2; 7 bases fit TRBD2. Looked up from germline, CDR1 is LNHDA and CDR2 is SQIVND (reference sequence). The CDR3 has 13 residues. J gave up 5 bases and V 3 bases, and 0 bases lay outside the gene matches. CDR3 in amino acids: CASSISGTGELFF. The CDR3 DNA, read in part, is TGTGCCAGTAGTATTAGCGGGACCGGGGAG.

On this clone itself: The CDR3 end lies 3 residues beyond the end of the read and is filled in from the germline J gene. The rearrangement uses TRBV18 and TRBJ2-5; 10 bases agree with TRBD2. Looked up from germline, CDR1 is KGHSH and CDR2 is LQKENI. The length of the CDR3 is 17 residues. The V gene end was trimmed by 6 bases and the J gene end by 0 bases; junction bases not matched to a gene: 10. The part of the CDR3 DNA that was read is TGTGCCAGCTCCGGGAGGATAGCGGGGGGAGACCAAGAGACC. This sequence encodes CASSGRIAGGDQET. The whole CDR3 sequence reads CASSGRIAGGDQETQYF.

On this clone itself: The read gets to within 3 residues of the CDR3 end, and the germline J gene fills in the rest. The V and J genes are TRBV2 and TRBJ2-3; D is perhaps TRBD1 or TRBD2 (5 bases each). The CDR3 length is 15 residues. Germline CDR1 is SNHLY and CDR2 is FYNNEI. With 5 bases removed from V and 2 bases from J, the gap between germline ends came to 14 bases. The CDR3 loop reads CASSPGRPTTDTQYF. CDR3 DNA, as far as it was read: TGTGCCAGCAGTCCAGGGAGACCCACCACAGATACG.

In the case of this clone: Coverage ceases 3 residues before the CDR3 finishes, and the germline J gene fills in the end. The chain carries TRBV20-1 and TRBJ1-5; D unresolved. The CDR3 is 13 amino acids. V dropped 0 bases and J dropped 0 bases, with 3 bases sitting between them. The germline V gene has CDR1 DFQATT and CDR2 SNEGSKA (reference sequence). Partial CDR3 DNA: TGCAGTGCTAGAGACTATAGCAATCAGCCC. Amino acid sequence: CSARDYSNQP. The complete CDR3 reads CSARDYSNQPQHF.

A word on this clone: Read data end 3 residues before the CDR3 end; the end is taken from the germline J gene. The chain carries TRBV18 and TRBJ2-7; TRBD2 agrees at 12 bases. Germline-derived CDR1 and CDR2 are KGHSH and LQKENI. CDR3 length equals 15 residues. V lost 6 bases and J lost 4; bases outside the gene matches: 7. The CDR3 bases that were read are TGTGCCAGCTCTCGGACTAGCGGGATAATTTACGAG. Translated: CASSRTSGIIYE. In full, the CDR3 reads CASSRTSGIIYEQYF. Drawing the rest from reference TRBV18 and TRBJ2-7, the complete variable domain is NAGVMQNPRHLVRRRGQEARLRCSPMKGHSHVYWYRQLPEEGLKFMVYLQKENIIDESGMPKERFSAEFPKEGPSILRIQQVVRGDSAAYFCASSRTSGIIYEQYFGPGTRLTVT.

In the case of this clone: The CDR3 end falls 3 residues outside the read, so it is completed with the germline J gene. The V gene is TRBV6-1, the J gene TRBJ2-5, with 8 bases fitting TRBD2. The V gene end was trimmed by 3 bases and the J gene end by 5 bases; junction bases not matched to a gene: 5. CDR1 is MNHNS, CDR2 SASEGT, per germline. CDR3 length: 14 residues. The DNA read from the CDR3 is TGTGCCAGCAGTGATAGCGGGATGAGGGAGACC. The encoded protein is CASSDSGMRET. Given in full, the CDR3 is CASSDSGMRETQYF.

Remarks on this clone: The CDR3 goes on 3 residues after the read ends, and that part is filled in from the germline J gene. The chain couples TRBV20-1 to TRBJ2-1; the D gene is possibly TRBD2 (5 bases). Trimming removed 3 bases from V and 1 base from J, with 10 bases in between. CDR1 and CDR2 (germline): DFQATT, SNEGSKA (reference sequence). This CDR3 contains 14 residues. CDR3 sequence: CSARDFISYNEQFF. The DNA read from the CDR3 is TGCAGTGCTAGGGACTTTATTTCCTACAATGAG.

As regards this clone: The CDR3 is cut off 3 residues early in the read; its end comes from the germline J gene. The chain couples TRBV19 to TRBJ1-4; D is unclear. CDR1 is LNHDA, CDR2 SQIVND, per germline (reference sequence). The CDR3 totals 13 residues. The ends were cut back, 6 bases at V and 10 bases at J, with 15 bases in the middle. CDR3: CASSSGNRAKLFF. Partial CDR3 DNA: TGTGCCAGTAGCTCGGGGAATCGGGCAAAA. Looking up the rest from reference TRBV19 and TRBJ1-4 gives the full variable domain: DGGITQSPKYLFRKEGQNVTLSCEQNLNHDAMYWYRQDPGQGLRLIYYSQIVNDFQKGDIAEGYSVSREKKESFPLTVTSAQKNPTAFYLCASSSGNRAKLFFGSGTQLSVL.

Worth noting for this clone: The CDR3 end lies 3 residues beyond the end of the read and is filled in from the germline J gene. The chain has TRBV19 and TRBJ1-1; tentatively, D is TRBD1 (6 bases). Per the germline V gene, CDR1 is LNHDA and CDR2 is SQIVND (reference sequence). CDR3 size: 14 residues. V was clipped by 10 bases and J by 6 bases, with 21 bases between them. CDR3 bases read: TGTGCCACCAAATACAGGGTCGCGAGCCCTGAA. Amino acids: CATKYRVASPE. The complete CDR3 protein is CATKYRVASPEAFF.

Concerning this clone: Read sequence stops 3 residues before the CDR3 end, and the germline J gene provides the missing end. The gene calls are TRBV10-3 and TRBJ1-1; D gene ambiguous. This CDR3 region has 13 residues. The V end lost 2 bases, the J end lost 1 base, and 5 bases lay between the germline ends. Germline CDR1 is ENHRY and CDR2 is SYGVKD. The chain's CDR3 is CAISEGGNTEAFF. The sequenced part of the CDR3 DNA is TGTGCCATCAGTGAGGGCGGGAACACTGAA.

With respect to this clone: The read halts 3 residues ahead of the CDR3 end, with the missing end drawn from the germline J gene. The rearrangement links TRBV24-1 to TRBJ2-5, with TRBD1 identical over 8 bases. The V and J ends lost 4 bases and 5 bases, in that order; junction bases with no gene match: 11. The CDR3 has 16 residues. Germline CDR1 and CDR2: KGHDR and SFDVKD. The CDR3 loop is CATSDSRTGRPETQYF. Partial CDR3 DNA: TGTGCCACCAGTGACTCACGGACAGGGCGCCCTGAGACC.

Note on this clone: The CDR3 end lies 3 residues beyond the end of the read and is filled in from the germline J gene. V is TRBV20-1 and J is TRBJ2-3, with D possibly being TRBD1 (5 bases). Germline-derived CDR1 and CDR2 are DFQATT and SNEGSKA (reference sequence). V gave up 3 bases and J gave up 6 bases, with 22 bases separating them. The CDR3 has 16 residues. The part of the CDR3 DNA that was read is TGCAGTGCTAGTGAACCGGCGACTCCAAGGGGTGATACG. As protein: CSASEPATPRGDT. The whole CDR3 region reads CSASEPATPRGDTQYF.

About this clone: The CDR3 extends 3 residues past the end of the read, so its final part is completed from the germline J gene. The chain recombines TRBV11-3 with TRBJ2-4; weak D call: TRBD2 (6 bases). Germline CDR1 reads SGHNT; CDR2 reads YENEEA. CDR3 length: 15 amino acids. V was pared by 5 bases and J by 5 bases, with 16 bases between. The part of the CDR3 DNA that was read is TGTGCCAGCAGCCTAGGTTCTACGGGGGAAAACATT. Encoded protein: CASSLGSTGENI. The full-length CDR3 reads as CASSLGSTGENIQYF.

Concerning this clone: The read terminates 3 residues ahead of where the CDR3 ends, so the germline J gene completes it. The chain combines TRBV20-1 with TRBJ2-5, with TRBD1 as a possible D gene (5 bases). Trimming left V 0 bases short and J 6 bases short, with 11 bases between. The CDR3 has 13 residues. Germline assignment: CDR1 DFQATT and CDR2 SNEGSKA (reference sequence). The sequenced CDR3 bases are TGCAGTGCTAGAGATAGGGGAAGGAAGACC. It codes for CSARDRGRKT. The entire CDR3 protein reads CSARDRGRKTQYF.

On this clone: The read falls 3 residues short of the CDR3 end, and the missing part is taken from the germline J gene. This chain uses TRBV18 with TRBJ1-4, with TRBD1 matching 9 bases. The CDR3 extends over 14 amino acids. CDR1 is KGHSH, CDR2 LQKENI, per germline. The CDR3 spells CASHRDRDNSILFF. The CDR3 bases that were read are TGTGCCAGCCACCGGGACAGGGACAACAGTATA. Together with reference TRBV18 and TRBJ1-4, the CDR3 gives the full variable domain: NAGVMQNPRHLVRRRGQEARLRCSPMKGHSHVYWYRQLPEEGLKFMVYLQKENIIDESGMPKERFSAEFPKEGPSILRIQQVVRGDSAAYFCASHRDRDNSILFFGSGTQLSVL.

Concerning this clone: Coverage ceases 3 residues before the CDR3 finishes, and the germline J gene fills in the end. V gene TRBV29-1 combines with J gene TRBJ1-2; D uncertain. This CDR3 is 11 amino acids long. Germline CDR1 reads SQVTM; CDR2 reads ANQGSEA. The CDR3 loop reads CSVDGPGGYTF. The CDR3 bases that were read are TGCAGCGTTGATGGGCCCGGCGGC.

Details on this clone: The CDR3 is cut off 3 residues early in the read; its end comes from the germline J gene. The chain is built from TRBV7-6 and TRBJ2-3; 7 bases match TRBD2. This CDR3 has 16 residues. Trimming removed 0 bases from V and 5 bases from J; junction bases left unmatched: 8. Germline CDR1 is SGHVS and CDR2 is FNYEAQ. The covered CDR3 bases are TGTGCCAGCAGCTTAGCAGGGACTACCGCCGGAGATACG. Its protein is CASSLAGTTAGDT. The CDR3 in full is CASSLAGTTAGDTQYF.